This T cell receptor beta chain was recovered during a study of T-cell memory formation after mild COVID-19 listed by TCRdb under 2021. Background on the whole study: Most TCR sequence clusters were specific to one of the two donors. Two young, previously healthy adult volunteers made up the cohort, one male and one female. In two donors, T-cell clones that expanded and contracted after mild COVID-19 were followed by sequencing TCRalpha and TCRbeta repertoires longitudinally.

This sample was sequenced with an Illumina NovaSeq 6000. cDNA libraries for TCRalpha and TCRbeta were prepared by 5'RACE using constant-segment primers, with sample barcodes and unique molecular identifiers added. Trizol reagent was used to extract RNA from every sample. The libraries were amplified in two PCR steps, and the second step added a second sample barcode and Illumina TruSeq adapters. Libraries were sequenced on an Illumina NovaSeq with 2 x 150 bp paired-end reads. Turning to the authors' computational methods: With migec v1.2.7, reads were demultiplexed and then collapsed into UMI-guided consensus sequences. With mixcr v2.1.11, UMI consensuses were aligned to TRA and TRB V and J templates and assembled into clonotypes. Clonotypes were classified as expanded or contracted when called significant by both edgeR and NoisET, with noise models trained on biological replicates. edgeR calls used a false discovery rate-adjusted p below 0.01 and a log2 fold-change threshold of 1. As an exploratory analysis of dynamics, max-normalized trajectories of the 1000 most abundant clonotypes were examined with PCA combined with hierarchical clustering. Separately sequenced CD4+ and CD8+ repertoires were used to assign a CD4 or CD8 phenotype to each responding clone. Starting from the raw public reads, TCRdb applied fastp trimming at Q25, assembled clones with MiXCR and retained in-frame beta chains. Each CDR3 protein gets just one entry, which takes the most common genes and DNA from the rows behind it. The V and J calls reflect TCRdb's pipeline rather than the authors' work. In all, the sample holds 120,000 to 150,000 distinct CDR3 sequences, and 13% to 15% of those were seen once. Together, the top ten hold about 30% of the sample.

On the study overall, not on this receptor specifically: Clones contracting from day 15 to 85 had balanced CD4/CD8 phenotypes, while a second wave expanding from day 15 to 37 was biased towards CD4+. Some responding clones were detected in pre-infection memory, suggesting pre-existing cross-reactive memory T cells joined the SARS-CoV-2 response. Whether the second-wave clones peaking on day 37 were SARS-CoV-2 specific was not confirmed. Contracting CD4+ clones were found mainly in CM and EM memory subsets, while CD8+ clones were enriched in EMRA. Only a couple of mild cases were covered in the study, and larger cohorts including severe cases with pre-infection samples were considered necessary.

This clonotype was seen only a few times. Its recognized antigen is unknown. No per-base quality is available; no much larger clone lies one base away. Unmatched junction bases come to 12, with V trimmed by 6 bases and J by 8 bases. There are 15 amino acids in the CDR3, from cysteine to phenylalanine inclusive. Here the CDR3 DNA is all that survives: 45 bases in frame from base 1. Ficoll-Paque density gradient centrifugation was the method used to isolate PBMCs. The TCR comes from an adult woman who had mild COVID-19 (a few samples of this study predate the infection). The sample titles of this study are shuffled in the database, so cell type and time point are left out; the donor was told from shared clones. Here the chain combines TRBV12-3 or TRBV12-4 and TRBJ2-1, with TRBD2 matching 8 junction bases. Sequencing input: PBMCs or a T cell subset sorted from them (not recorded which). The CDR3 loop reads CASSRSGLVRDEQFF. The DNA sequence is as follows: TGTGCCAGCAGCCGTTCGGGACTAGTCCGGGATGAGCAGTTCTTC.